This paragraph covers one T cell receptor (beta chain) sequence. The entry originates in a study of radiation and T cells in renal cell carcinoma. The CDR3 covers 14 residues. CDR1 is SGDLS, CDR2 YYNGEE, per germline. V gave up 0 bases and J gave up 7 bases, with 8 bases separating them. This sample's time point: blood 4 weeks post-SBRT, at nephrectomy. Stated treatment: 15 Gy SBRT to primary tumor, nephrectomy 4 weeks later. TCRdb keeps only in-frame clones here, not all; method: immunoSEQ multiplex PCR. The table records about 170,000 clones, 88% of them present only once. The input for sequencing was blood, taken from a patient whose treatment included radiotherapy and nephrectomy. This chain connects TRBV9 to TRBJ1-6, with D perhaps TRBD1 (5 bases). This receptor was taken from a woman aged 45-65 years with renal cell carcinoma. The CDR3 nucleotides read TGTGCCAGCAGCGTAGTTCCAGGGAATTCACCCCTCCACTTT. It translates to CASSVVPGNSPLHF.